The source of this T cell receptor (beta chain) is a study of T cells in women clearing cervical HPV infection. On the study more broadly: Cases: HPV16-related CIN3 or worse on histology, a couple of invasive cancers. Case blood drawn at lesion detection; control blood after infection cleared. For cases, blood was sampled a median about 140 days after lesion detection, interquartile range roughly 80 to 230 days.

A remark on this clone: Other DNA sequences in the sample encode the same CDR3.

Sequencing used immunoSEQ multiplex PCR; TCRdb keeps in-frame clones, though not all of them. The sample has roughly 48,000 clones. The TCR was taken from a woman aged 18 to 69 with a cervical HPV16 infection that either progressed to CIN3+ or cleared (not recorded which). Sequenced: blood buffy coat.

The chain's CDR3 is CASSLDRYGYTF. Partial CDR3 DNA: TGTGCCAGCAGCTTAGATCGGTATGGC. The chain combines TRBV11-2 with TRBJ1-2, with D unresolved. The CDR3 end falls 3 residues outside the read, so it is completed with the germline J gene. Trimming cost V 0 bases and J 5 bases, with 4 bases left between them. The CDR3 runs 12 residues. Germline-derived CDR1 and CDR2 are SGHAT and FQNNGV.